The entry that follows covers one T cell receptor (beta chain) sequence. The antigen remains unidentified. This specimen comes from a study of T-cell reconstitution after alpha-beta-depleted transplantation in children. Study outcomes and limitations: T cells produced anew were the main source of T-cell counts and diversity one year after transplant. Some patients' high day-60 TCRbeta diversity was traced to surviving recipient T cells and thymic progenitors.

This CDR3 has 11 residues. In germline, CDR1 is DFQATT, CDR2 SNEGSKA (reference sequence). Trimming removed 0 bases from V and 8 bases from J, with 4 bases in between. Unique molecular identifiers were used to barcode this TCRbeta library. TCRdb reprocessed the PCR reads via MiXCR and lists one record per CDR3 protein. The sample contains some 550,000 distinct CDR3 sequences, about 21% of which appear only once. The sample here was PBMCs, mostly from graft donor cells, taken 360 days after TCRalphabeta/CD19-depleted stem cell transplant. This clonotype was obtained from a boy in the first two years of life who had a stem cell transplant for acute myeloid leukemia, so the T cells may come from the graft donor. The chain joins TRBV20-1 to TRBJ1-4, with D hard to call. CDR3 sequence (DNA): TGCAGTGCTAGAGAGGCGGAAAAACTGTTTTTT. This translates into CSAREAEKLFF.